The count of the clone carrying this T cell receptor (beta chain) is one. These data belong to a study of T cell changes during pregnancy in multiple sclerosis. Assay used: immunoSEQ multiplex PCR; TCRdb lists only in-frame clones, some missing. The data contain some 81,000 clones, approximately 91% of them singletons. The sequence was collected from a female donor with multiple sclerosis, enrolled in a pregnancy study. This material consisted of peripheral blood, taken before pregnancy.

CDR3 residues: CASRRGGPNGELFF. The DNA for the CDR3 is TGTGCCAGCAGAAGGGGGGGCCCAAACGGGGAGCTGTTTTTT. The chain is built from TRBV9 and TRBJ2-2, with a possible D match to TRBD2 (7 bases). Germline CDR1 SGDLS, CDR2 YYNGEE. Trimming stripped 5 bases from V and 7 bases from J, with 15 bases between. The CDR3 runs 14 residues.